This note documents a single TCR beta chain sequence. This clonotype was detected a few times. Its antigen is unknown. No much larger clone exists at a distance of one base, and base qualities are not known. The data are from a study of molecular identifiers for immune sequencing clone quantification listed by TCRdb under 2018. Study-wide context: For a replicate experiment, the RNA from either 20,000 or 100,000 naive CD8 T cells was divided into five aliquots, and four of those aliquots went on to sequencing. This methods study used CD8 T cells to benchmark TCR RNA copy counting and molecular-identifier clustering-based TCR repertoire sequencing (MIDCIRS).

Trimming removed 5 bases from V and 0 bases from J; the gene matches leave 6 bases unexplained. The CDR3, from cysteine to phenylalanine, totals 15 residues. Just the 45-base CDR3 DNA is kept, in frame starting at base 1. Results the study describes overall, beyond this receptor: Spiked-in Jurkat TCR RNA equivalent to a single cell was reported to be detectable even among one million naive CD8 T cells. When barcode sub-clustering was left out, chimeric consensus sequences inflated TCR diversity, with chimeras reaching as high as 47%. Naive libraries contained spiked-in Jurkat TCR RNA (approximately 10 copies' worth), which is not part of the donor repertoire. Highly expanded clone sizes could be underestimated because identical TCR molecules may share a barcode. In CMV-specific effector cells, clones with more than 20 RNA copies accounted for over 97% of molecules, whereas in naive cells such clones accounted for under 1%. Modeling indicated approximately 2.7 TCR RNA copies recovered per cell, compared with about 10 by digital PCR, which implies a capture efficiency of approximately 30%.

Libraries of naive CD8 T cells were built from anywhere between about 18,000 and 1,000,000 sorted cells, with 10%, 30% or 50% of the purified RNA used. Naive CD8 T cells were FACS-sorted as CD8+CD4-CCR7+CD45RA+ on a BD FACSAria II into RLT Plus buffer. Detection sensitivity was tested by spiking Jurkat RNA equal to approximately 9 TCR copies' worth into samples containing roughly 19,000-1,100,000 naive CD8 T cells. CD8 T cells were enriched with RosetteSep CD8+ T Cell Enrichment Cocktail and Ficoll-Paque, followed by ACK red cell lysis. Library preparation employed PCR. The sequencer was an Illumina HiSeq 4000. Bulk TCR libraries were generated as previously described, with the TCR primers listed in Table S5 used. Purification of total RNA was performed with the Qiagen AllPrep DNA/RNA kit. Reads from multiple sequencing runs of the same library were pooled before analysis. The authors' analysis ran thus. Reads were retained only if the reads had an exact TCR constant sequence, and the retained reads were trimmed to 150 nt and grouped according to their 12-nt molecular barcodes. Reads inside each barcode group were sub-clustered using a 15% Levenshtein threshold, and a quality-weighted consensus sequence was constructed for each RNA molecule. Non-functional sequences were removed, as were lower-count sequences one edit away from another. On the basis of fitting two negative binomial distributions, barcode sub-clusters with fewer than 20% of the maximum read count were discarded. TCRdb redid the processing of the public reads, applying fastp at Q25 and MiXCR, and retained in-frame beta chains. Entries are consolidated by CDR3 protein sequence, retaining the most common genes and DNA. TCRdb's processing, not the authors', yielded these V and J calls. This sample is represented by about 640,000 distinct CDR3 sequences; roughly 21% of them were singletons. 0.75% to 0.95% of the sample comes from the top ten.

This receptor chain uses TRBV12-3 or TRBV12-4 and TRBJ2-5; TRBD2 fits 7 bases in the junction. Sequenced: naive CD8+ T cells from blood, with Jurkat cell RNA spiked in. Read against the paper, the sample's cell subset or site label means: FACS-sorted CD8+CD4-CCR7+CD45RA+ naive T cells. This receptor was identified in a human donor in good health. Some libraries in this study had Jurkat cell RNA spiked in. The DNA sequence follows: TGTGCCAGCAGTCCTCGGACTAGAAACCAAGAGACCCAGTACTTC. Translated, it reads CASSPRTRNQETQYF.